Given below is one T cell receptor beta chain in context. Its antigen is not known. The sample originates from a study of graft-versus-host responses after intestinal transplantation. On the study more broadly: Tacrolimus and steroids were given for around 3 years to all recipients after anti-thymocyte globulin induction.

V was pared by 1 base and J by 5 bases, with 5 bases of the junction left unmatched. The CDR3 totals 15 residues. Germline V gene sequence: CDR1 SEHNR, CDR2 FQNEAQ (reference sequence). Study findings and constraints: Among recipient marrow samples, GvH clones were found; some appeared first in ileum or blood. Where graft-donor T cell macrochimerism was present, patients had high graft-versus-host to host-versus-graft clonal ratios in allografts. Early post-transplant falls in HvG clones accompanied the peak levels of circulating GvH clones.

Clones were sequenced by immunoSEQ multiplex PCR, and TCRdb holds only the in-frame ones, with some missing. The sample lists over 100,000 clones; 85% to 95% were seen once. The sequence was obtained from a human donor who was the organ donor for an intestinal transplant. Specimen: unstimulated CD8+ T cells sorted from spleen or lymph node cells, collected before transplant. The chain recombines TRBV7-9 with TRBJ2-7, with TRBD2 matching 10 bases. DNA of the CDR3: TGTGCCAGCAGCTTAGGTCTAGCGGGAGCGAACGAGCAGTACTTC. It yields the protein CASSLGLAGANEQYF.